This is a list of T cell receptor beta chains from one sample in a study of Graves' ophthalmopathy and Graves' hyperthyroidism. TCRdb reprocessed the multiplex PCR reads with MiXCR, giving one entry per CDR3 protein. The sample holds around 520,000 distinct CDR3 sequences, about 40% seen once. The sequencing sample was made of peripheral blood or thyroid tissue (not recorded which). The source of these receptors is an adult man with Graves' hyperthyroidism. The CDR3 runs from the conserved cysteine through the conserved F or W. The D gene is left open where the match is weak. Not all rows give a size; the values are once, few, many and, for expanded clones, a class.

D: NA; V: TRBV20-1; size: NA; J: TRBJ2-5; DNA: TGCAGTACGAGACAGAGCCAAGAGACCCAGTACTTC; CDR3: CSTRQSQETQYF
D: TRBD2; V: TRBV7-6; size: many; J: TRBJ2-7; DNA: TGTGCCAGCAGCTTAGTAGCCAGCGGGGCGGAAGCCTACGAGCAGTACTTC; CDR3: CASSLVASGAEAYEQYF
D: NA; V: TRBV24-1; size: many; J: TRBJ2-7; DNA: TGTGCCACCAGTGATTTCGCTCCGGGACCAACCTACGAGCAGTACTTC; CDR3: CATSDFAPGPTYEQYF
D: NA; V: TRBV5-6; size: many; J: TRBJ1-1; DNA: TGTGCCAGCAGTAGATTCGCGGGCGGGAACACTGAAGCTTTCTTT; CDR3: CASSRFAGGNTEAFF
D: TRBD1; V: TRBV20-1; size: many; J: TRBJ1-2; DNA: TGCAGTGCTGCGGACGGGACAGGGGATAGGGTGGGCTACACCTTC; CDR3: CSAADGTGDRVGYTF
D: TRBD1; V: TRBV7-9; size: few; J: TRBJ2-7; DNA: TGTGCCAGCAGCCCTACCTCCGGGACAGGGGGCCTCGAGCAGTACTTC; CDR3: CASSPTSGTGGLEQYF
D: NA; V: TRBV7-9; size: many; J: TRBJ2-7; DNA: TGTGCCAGCAGCTTAGGAGGGACGGGCGACGAGCAGTACTTC; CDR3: CASSLGGTGDEQYF
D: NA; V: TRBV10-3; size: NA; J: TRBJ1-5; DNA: TGTGCCATCAGTGACGGCGGGAGCCCCTACAATGAGCCCCAGCATTTT; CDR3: CAISDGGSPYNEPQHF
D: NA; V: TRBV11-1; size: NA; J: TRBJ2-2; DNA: TGTGCCAGCAATATCGGATCTGCTGGGGGCTACACCGGGGAGCTGTTTTTT; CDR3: CASNIGSAGGYTGELFF
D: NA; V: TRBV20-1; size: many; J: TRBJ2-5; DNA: TGCAGTGCCTCGCCCCGGGGATTTCGGGAGACCCAGTACTTC; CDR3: CSASPRGFRETQYF
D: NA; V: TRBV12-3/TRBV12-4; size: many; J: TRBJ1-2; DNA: TGTGCCAGCAGTTTGGAGCGGGGATTCTATGGCTACACCTTC; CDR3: CASSLERGFYGYTF
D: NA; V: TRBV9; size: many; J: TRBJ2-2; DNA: TGTGCCAGCAGCGTGTCCCCCGGGGAGCTGTTTTTT; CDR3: CASSVSPGELFF
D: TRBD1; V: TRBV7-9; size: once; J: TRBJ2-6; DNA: TGTGCCAGCAGCTCGGGGACAGGGTGGTCCGGGGCCAACGTCCTGACTTTC; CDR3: CASSSGTGWSGANVLTF
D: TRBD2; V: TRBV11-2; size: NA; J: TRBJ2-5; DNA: TGTGCCAGCAGCTTGACATCAGCGGGGGGGGAAGAGACCCAGTACTTC; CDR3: CASSLTSAGGEETQYF
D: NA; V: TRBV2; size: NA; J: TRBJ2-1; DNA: TGTGCCAGCAGGGACAGCAACAATGAGCAGTTCTTC; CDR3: CASRDSNNEQFF
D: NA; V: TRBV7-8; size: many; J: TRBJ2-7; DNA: TGTGCCAGCAGCTTAGACCCGGGGTACGAGCAGTACTTC; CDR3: CASSLDPGYEQYF
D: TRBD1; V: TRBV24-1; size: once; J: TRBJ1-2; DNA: TGTGCCACCAGTGATAGGGACAGGGCCTATGGCTACACCTTC; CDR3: CATSDRDRAYGYTF
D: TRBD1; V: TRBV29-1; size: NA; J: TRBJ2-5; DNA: TGCAGCTCTGGGACAGGGAGGGAAGAGACCCAGTACTTC; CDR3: CSSGTGREETQYF
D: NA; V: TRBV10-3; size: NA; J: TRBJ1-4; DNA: TGTGCCATCAGTGAGGGTACGGTCGCAACTAATGAAAAACTGTTTTTT; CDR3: CAISEGTVATNEKLFF
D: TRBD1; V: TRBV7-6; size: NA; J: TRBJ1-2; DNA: TGTGCCAGCAGCTTAGACAGGGGACCCAACTATGGCTACACCTTC; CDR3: CASSLDRGPNYGYTF
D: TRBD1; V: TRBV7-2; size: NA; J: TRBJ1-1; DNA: TGTGCCTGGAGTGTTCTGGGACAGGGACACACTGAAGCTTTCTTT; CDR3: CAWSVLGQGHTEAFF
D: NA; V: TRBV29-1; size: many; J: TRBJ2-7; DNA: TGCAGCGTTGAAGGGGGGACGGTTTCCTACGAGCAGTACTTC; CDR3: CSVEGGTVSYEQYF
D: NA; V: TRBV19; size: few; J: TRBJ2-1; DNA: TGTGCCAGTAGTCATCAATACAATGAGCAGTTCTTC; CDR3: CASSHQYNEQFF
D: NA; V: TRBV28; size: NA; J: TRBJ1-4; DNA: TGTGCCAGCCGCGCCCGTGGGGAAAAACTGTTTTTT; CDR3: CASRARGEKLFF
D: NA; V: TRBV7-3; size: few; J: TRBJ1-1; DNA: TGTGCCAGCAGCTTAATACCGGGTGGTGTTGCTTTCTTT; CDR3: CASSLIPGGVAFF
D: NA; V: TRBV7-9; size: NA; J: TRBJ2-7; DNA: TGTGCCAGCAGCCCCGAGACAGTCTCCTACGAGCAGTACTTC; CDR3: CASSPETVSYEQYF
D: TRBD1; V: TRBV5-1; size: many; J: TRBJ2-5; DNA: TGCGCCAGCAGCTTTGCCGGGGACAGCCAAGAGACCCAGTACTTC; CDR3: CASSFAGDSQETQYF
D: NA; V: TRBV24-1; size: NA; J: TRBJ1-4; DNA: TGTGCCACCAGTCAGTACACAGATACGCTACACCATGAAAAACTGTTTTTT; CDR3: CATSQYTDTLHHEKLFF
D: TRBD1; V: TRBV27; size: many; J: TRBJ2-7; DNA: TGTGCCAGCAGTCCAGGGACAGATACTTACGAGCAGTACTTC; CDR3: CASSPGTDTYEQYF
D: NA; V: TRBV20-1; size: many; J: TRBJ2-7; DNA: TGCAGTGCTAGAGATCCGGCTAGCAATACCTACGAGCAGTACTTC; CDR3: CSARDPASNTYEQYF
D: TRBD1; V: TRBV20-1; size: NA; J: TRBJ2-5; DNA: TGCAGTGCGCGTACAGGGGGAGGAGAAGAGACCCAGTACTTC; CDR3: CSARTGGGEETQYF
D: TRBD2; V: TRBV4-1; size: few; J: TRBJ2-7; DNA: TGCGCCAGCAGCCAAGGGCCGACTAGCGGACCCTACGAGCAGTACTTC; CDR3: CASSQGPTSGPYEQYF
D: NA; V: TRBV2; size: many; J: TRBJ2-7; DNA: TGTGCCAGCAGTGAGGAGGGACAGCCAGTATACGAGCAGTACTTC; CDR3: CASSEEGQPVYEQYF
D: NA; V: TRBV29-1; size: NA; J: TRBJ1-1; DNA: TGCAGCGTGGGGAACGTCCGGAACACTGAAGCTTTCTTT; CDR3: CSVGNVRNTEAFF
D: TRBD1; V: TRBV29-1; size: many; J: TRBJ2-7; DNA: TGCAGCGTTGAAGATGGGACAGGGGTAGCCTACGAGCAGTACTTC; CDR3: CSVEDGTGVAYEQYF
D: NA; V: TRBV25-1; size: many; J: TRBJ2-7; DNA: TGTGCCAGCAGTGAATTCCCCGACAGATACGAGCAGTACTTC; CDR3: CASSEFPDRYEQYF
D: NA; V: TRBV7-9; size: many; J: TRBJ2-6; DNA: TGTGCCAGCAGCTCCCCAAGGCGTTACCGGGACCGCGGCGGGGCCAACGTCCTGACTTTC; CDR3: CASSSPRRYRDRGGANVLTF
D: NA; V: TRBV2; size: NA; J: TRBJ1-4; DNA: TGTGCCAGCAGTCTAAAGCGGGAAAAACTGTTTTTT; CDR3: CASSLKREKLFF
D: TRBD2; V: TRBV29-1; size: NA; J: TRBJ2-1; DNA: TGCAGCGCCCCGGGGGGGCCTCACAATGAGCAGTTCTTC; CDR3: CSAPGGPHNEQFF
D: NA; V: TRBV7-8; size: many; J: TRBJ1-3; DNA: TGTGCCAGCAGCCCCCGACGGGCGGGCGGAAACACCATATATTTT; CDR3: CASSPRRAGGNTIYF
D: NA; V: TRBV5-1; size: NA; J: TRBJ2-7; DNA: TGCGCCAGCAGCTTGGCCGGACGCCCACGGGTCTACGAGCAGTACTTC; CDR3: CASSLAGRPRVYEQYF
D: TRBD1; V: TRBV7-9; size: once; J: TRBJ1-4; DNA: TGTGCCAGCAGCCCGGGGGACAGACGATATGAAAAACTGTTTTTT; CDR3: CASSPGDRRYEKLFF
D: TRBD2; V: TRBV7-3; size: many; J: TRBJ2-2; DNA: TGTGCCAGCAGCTTTGGGGGGGATACCGGGGAGCTGTTTTTT; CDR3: CASSFGGDTGELFF
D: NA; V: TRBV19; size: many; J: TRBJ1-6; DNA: TGTGCCAGCGGACCCTCCTATAATTCACCCCTCCACTTT; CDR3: CASGPSYNSPLHF
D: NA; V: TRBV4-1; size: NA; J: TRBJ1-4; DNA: TGCGCCAGCAGCCAAGTACAGGGAAATTATGAAAAACTGTTTTTT; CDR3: CASSQVQGNYEKLFF
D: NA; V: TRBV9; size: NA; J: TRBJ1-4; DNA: TGTGCCAGCAGCGGACCTCACCAGGGGACTAATGAAAAACTGTTTTTT; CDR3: CASSGPHQGTNEKLFF
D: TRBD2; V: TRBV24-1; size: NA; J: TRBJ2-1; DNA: TGTGCCACCAGTGACAACCTAGCGGGAGAGCGGGGTGAGCAGTTCTTC; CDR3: CATSDNLAGERGEQFF
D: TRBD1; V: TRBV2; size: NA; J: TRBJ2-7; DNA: TGTGCCAGCAGTCCACGCCCTTTTGGAGGGACAGGGGTCGACGAGCAGTACTTC; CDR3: CASSPRPFGGTGVDEQYF